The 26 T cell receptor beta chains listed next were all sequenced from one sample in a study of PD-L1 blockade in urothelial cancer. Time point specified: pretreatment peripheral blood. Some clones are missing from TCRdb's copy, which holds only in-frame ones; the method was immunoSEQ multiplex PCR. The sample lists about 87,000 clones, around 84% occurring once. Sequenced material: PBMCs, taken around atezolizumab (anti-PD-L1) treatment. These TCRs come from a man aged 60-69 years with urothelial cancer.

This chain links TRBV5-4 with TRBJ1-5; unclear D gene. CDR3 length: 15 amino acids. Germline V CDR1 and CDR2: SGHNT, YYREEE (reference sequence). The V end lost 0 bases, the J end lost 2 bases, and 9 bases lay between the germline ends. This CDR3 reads CASSLDPGGNQPQHF. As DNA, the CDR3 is TGTGCCAGCAGCTTGGACCCTGGAGGCAATCAGCCCCAGCATTTT.

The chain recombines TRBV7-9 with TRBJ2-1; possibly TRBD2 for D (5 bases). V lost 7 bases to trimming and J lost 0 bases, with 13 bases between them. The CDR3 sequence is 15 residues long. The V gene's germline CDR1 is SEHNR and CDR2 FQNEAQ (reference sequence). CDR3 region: CASTPRGSSYNEQFF. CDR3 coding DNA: TGTGCCAGCACGCCCCGTGGGAGCTCCTACAATGAGCAGTTCTTC.

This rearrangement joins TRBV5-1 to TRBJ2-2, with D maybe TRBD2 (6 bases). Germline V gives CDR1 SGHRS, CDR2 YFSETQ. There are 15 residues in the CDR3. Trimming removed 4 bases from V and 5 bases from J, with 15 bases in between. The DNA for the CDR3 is TGCGCCAGCAGCCTGGGGGACTCCAAAACCGGGGAGCTGTTTTTT. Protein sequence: CASSLGDSKTGELFF.

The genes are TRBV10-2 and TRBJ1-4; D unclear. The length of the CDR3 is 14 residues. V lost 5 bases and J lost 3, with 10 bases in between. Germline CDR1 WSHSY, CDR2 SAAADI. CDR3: CASSPEAANEKLFF. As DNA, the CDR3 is TGCGCCAGCAGTCCTGAGGCGGCTAATGAAAAACTGTTTTTT.

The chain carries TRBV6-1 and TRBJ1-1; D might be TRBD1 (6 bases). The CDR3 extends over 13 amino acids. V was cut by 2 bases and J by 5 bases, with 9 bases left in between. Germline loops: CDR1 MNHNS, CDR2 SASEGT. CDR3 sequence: CASSETGITEAFF. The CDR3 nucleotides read TGTGCCAGCAGTGAAACAGGGATTACTGAAGCTTTCTTT.

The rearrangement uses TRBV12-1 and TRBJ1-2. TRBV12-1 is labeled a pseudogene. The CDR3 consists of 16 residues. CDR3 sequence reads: CASSFRQVGSAGGYTF. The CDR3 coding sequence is TGTGCCAGCAGCTTCAGACAAGTTGGTTCAGCGGGCGGCTACACCTTC.

The CDR3 coding sequence is TGTGCCAGTAGTATCGTGGGACTAGCGGAGGCAGGAAATGAGCAGTTCTTC. It encodes CASSIVGLAEAGNEQFF. The V and J genes are TRBV19 and TRBJ2-1; 11 nucleotides align to TRBD2. Trimming at V came to 3 bases and at J to 7 bases, leaving 11 bases not matched to a gene. The CDR3 spans 17 residues. Per the germline V gene, CDR1 is LNHDA and CDR2 is SQIVND (reference sequence). Based on the CDR3 plus reference TRBV19 and TRBJ2-1, the full variable domain is DGGITQSPKYLFRKEGQNVTLSCEQNLNHDAMYWYRQDPGQGLRLIYYSQIVNDFQKGDIAEGYSVSREKKESFPLTVTSAQKNPTAFYLCASSIVGLAEAGNEQFFGPGTRLTVL.

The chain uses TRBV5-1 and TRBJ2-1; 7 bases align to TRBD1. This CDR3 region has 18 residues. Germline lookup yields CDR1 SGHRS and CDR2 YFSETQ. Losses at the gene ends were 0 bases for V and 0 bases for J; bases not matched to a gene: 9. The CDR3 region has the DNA TGCGCCAGCAGCTTGGAGACCGACAGGGTCAGCTCCTACAATGAGCAGTTCTTC. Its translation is CASSLETDRVSSYNEQFF.

The CDR3 DNA is TGTGCCAGCAGCCCCCCAGGCGGGAGAGAAGAGACCCAGTACTTC. Amino acid sequence: CASSPPGGREETQYF. The V call is TRBV7-8, the J call TRBJ2-5; 7 positions agree with TRBD2. The length of the CDR3 is 15 residues. In germline, CDR1 is SGHVS, CDR2 FQNEAQ. J was trimmed by 3 bases and V by 5 bases; bases with no gene match: 9.

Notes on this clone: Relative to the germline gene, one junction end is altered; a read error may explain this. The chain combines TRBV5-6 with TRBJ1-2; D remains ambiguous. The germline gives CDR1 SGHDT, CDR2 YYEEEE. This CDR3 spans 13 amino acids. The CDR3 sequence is CASVVRRAAGHTF. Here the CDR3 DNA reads TGTGCCAGCGTCGTAAGGAGGGCGGCTGGCCACACCTTC.

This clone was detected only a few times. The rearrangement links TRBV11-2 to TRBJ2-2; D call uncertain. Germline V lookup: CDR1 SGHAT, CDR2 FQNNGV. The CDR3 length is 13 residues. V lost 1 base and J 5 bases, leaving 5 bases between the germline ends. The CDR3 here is CASSLGATGELFF. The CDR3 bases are TGTGCCAGCAGCTTAGGGGCGACCGGGGAGCTGTTTTTT.

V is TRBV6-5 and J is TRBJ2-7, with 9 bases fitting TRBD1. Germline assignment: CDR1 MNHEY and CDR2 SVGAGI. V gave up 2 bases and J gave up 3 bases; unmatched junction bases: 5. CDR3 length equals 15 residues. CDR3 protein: CASSYVTGGDYEQYF. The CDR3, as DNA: TGTGCCAGCAGTTACGTGACAGGGGGGGACTACGAGCAGTACTTC.

CDR3 sequence: CARTPRPPHEQFF. The CDR3, as DNA: TGTGCCAGAACCCCCCGTCCCCCCCATGAGCAGTTCTTC. The J gene is TRBJ2-1, the V gene TRBV5-3; D remains ambiguous. TRBV5-3 is an ORF, with its function uncertain. V was shortened by 6 bases and J by 8 bases, with 15 bases between the two germline ends. The CDR3 has 13 residues.

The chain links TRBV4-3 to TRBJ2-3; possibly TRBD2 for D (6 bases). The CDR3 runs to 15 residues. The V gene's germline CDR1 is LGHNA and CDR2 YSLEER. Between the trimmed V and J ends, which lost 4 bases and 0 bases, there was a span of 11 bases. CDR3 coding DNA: TGCGCCAGCAGCCCTGAGCGGGTTAGCACAGATACGCAGTATTTT. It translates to CASSPERVSTDTQYF.

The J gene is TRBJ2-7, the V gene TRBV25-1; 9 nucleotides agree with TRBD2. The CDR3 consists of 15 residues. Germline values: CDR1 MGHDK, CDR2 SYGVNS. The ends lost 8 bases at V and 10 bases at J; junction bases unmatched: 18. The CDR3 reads CASGPHPLAGRHQYF. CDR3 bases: TGTGCCAGCGGACCCCACCCACTAGCGGGTCGCCATCAGTACTTC.

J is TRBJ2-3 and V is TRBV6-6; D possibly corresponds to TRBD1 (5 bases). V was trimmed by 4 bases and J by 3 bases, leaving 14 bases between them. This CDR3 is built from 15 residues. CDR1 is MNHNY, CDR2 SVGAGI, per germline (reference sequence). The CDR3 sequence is CASSSVGVSTDTQYF. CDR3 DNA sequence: TGTGCCAGCAGTTCCGTAGGGGTTAGTACAGATACGCAGTATTTT.

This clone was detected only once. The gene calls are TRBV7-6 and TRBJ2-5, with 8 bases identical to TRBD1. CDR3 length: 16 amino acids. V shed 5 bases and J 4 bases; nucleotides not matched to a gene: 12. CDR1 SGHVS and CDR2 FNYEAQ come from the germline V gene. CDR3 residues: CASSARQGRFPETQYF. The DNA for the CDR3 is TGTGCCAGCAGCGCTAGACAGGGGCGTTTCCCAGAGACCCAGTACTTC.

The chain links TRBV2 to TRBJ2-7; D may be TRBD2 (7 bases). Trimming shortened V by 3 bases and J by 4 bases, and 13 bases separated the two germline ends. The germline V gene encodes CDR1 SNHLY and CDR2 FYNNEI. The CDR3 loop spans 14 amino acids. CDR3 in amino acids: CASSEEGGPYEQYF. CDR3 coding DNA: TGTGCCAGCAGTGAGGAGGGGGGGCCTTACGAGCAGTACTTC.

CDR3 sequence (DNA): TGTGCCAGCACCATCTCGCGGTTGAACACTGAAGCTTTCTTT. As protein: CASTISRLNTEAFF. The J gene is TRBJ1-1, the V gene TRBV6-1; no reliable D call. The V gene's germline CDR1 is MNHNS and CDR2 SASEGT. The CDR3 contains 14 residues. The germline V and J ends were trimmed by 7 bases and 0 bases, with 12 bases remaining between them.

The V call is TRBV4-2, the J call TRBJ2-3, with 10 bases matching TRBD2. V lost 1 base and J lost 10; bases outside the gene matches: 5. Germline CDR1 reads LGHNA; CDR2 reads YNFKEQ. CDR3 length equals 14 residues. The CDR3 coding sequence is TGTGCCAGCAGCCAAGGACTAGCGGGCTGGGCGCAGTATTTT. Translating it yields CASSQGLAGWAQYF.

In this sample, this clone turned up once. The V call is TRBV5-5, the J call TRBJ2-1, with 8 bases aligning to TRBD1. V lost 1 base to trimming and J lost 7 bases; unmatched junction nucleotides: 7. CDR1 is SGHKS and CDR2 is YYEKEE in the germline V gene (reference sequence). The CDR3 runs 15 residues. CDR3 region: CASSLFPQGANEQFF. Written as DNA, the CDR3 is TGTGCCAGCAGCTTGTTTCCCCAGGGGGCGAATGAGCAGTTCTTC.

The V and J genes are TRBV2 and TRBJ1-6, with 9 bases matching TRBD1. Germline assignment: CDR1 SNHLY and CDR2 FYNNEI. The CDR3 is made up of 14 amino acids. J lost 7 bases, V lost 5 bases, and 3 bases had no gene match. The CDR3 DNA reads TGTGCCAGCAGTTCGGGACAGGGAAATTCACCCCTCCACTTT. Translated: CASSSGQGNSPLHF.

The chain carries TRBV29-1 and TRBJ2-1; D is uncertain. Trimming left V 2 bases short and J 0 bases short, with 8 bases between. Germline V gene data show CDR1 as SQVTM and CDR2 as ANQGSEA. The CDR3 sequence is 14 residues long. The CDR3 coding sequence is TGCAGCGTTGAAAAGGAGTCCTCCTACAATGAGCAGTTCTTC. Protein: CSVEKESSYNEQFF.

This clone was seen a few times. This CDR3 reads CASKIAGTTEQYF. CDR3 sequence (DNA): TGTGCCAGCAAGATAGCGGGAACAACCGAGCAGTACTTC. This chain links TRBV6-5 with TRBJ2-7, with 8 bases lining up with TRBD2. V lost 7 bases to trimming and J lost 6 bases; unmatched junction nucleotides: 8. Germline V gene data show CDR1 as MNHEY and CDR2 as SVGAGI. The CDR3 contains 13 residues.

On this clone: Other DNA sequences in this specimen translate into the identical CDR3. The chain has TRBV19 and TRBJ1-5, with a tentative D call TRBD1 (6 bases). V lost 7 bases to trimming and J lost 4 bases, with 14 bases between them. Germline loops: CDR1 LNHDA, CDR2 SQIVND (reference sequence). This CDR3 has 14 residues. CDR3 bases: TGTGCCAGTACCCTGACAGGAGGAAATCAGCCCCAGCATTTT. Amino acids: CASTLTGGNQPQHF.

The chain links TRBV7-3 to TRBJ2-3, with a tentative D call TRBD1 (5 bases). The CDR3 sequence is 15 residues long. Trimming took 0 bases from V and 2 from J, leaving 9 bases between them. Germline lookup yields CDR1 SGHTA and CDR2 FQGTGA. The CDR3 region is CASSLTLDNTDTQYF. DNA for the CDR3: TGTGCCAGCAGCTTAACTTTGGACAACACAGATACGCAGTATTTT.